A single T cell receptor (beta chain) is shown here with its context. What it binds is not known. These data come from a study of cytomegalovirus exposure and HLA in healthy donors. Whole-study context: Sequencing of about 179 million T cells in an earlier analysis found under 120 million unique TCR beta sequences. Assignment to the Caucasian-associated ancestry cluster applied to around four fifths of the approximately 420 genotyped donors. Study-wide results and limits: Follow-up analysis seemed to connect common viral pathogens with several of the most significant clusters identified. Immune exposure information comprised only CMV serostatus.

Trimming cost V 2 bases and J 3 bases; bases outside gene matches: 5. CDR3 length equals 15 residues. The germline V gene encodes CDR1 LNHDA and CDR2 SQIVND (reference sequence). A multiplex PCR was run with 60 Vbeta primers and 13 Jbeta primers. The protocol was immunoSEQ multiplex PCR, while the TCRdb copy is restricted to in-frame clones and leaves out a portion. The data contain about 110,000 clones, over 60% of them seen just once; the ten biggest clones take up 2.5% to 3%. The sample consisted of PBMCs. The chain links TRBV19 to TRBJ2-3; 7 positions match TRBD1. The TCR sequence derives from a woman aged 18-35 years in good health and CMV-seropositive. This CDR3 reads CASSIIGTVTDTQYF. The CDR3 nucleotides are TGTGCCAGTAGTATAATTGGGACAGTTACAGATACGCAGTATTTT.